This record concerns one T cell receptor (beta chain) sequence. This sample was taken from a study of cytomegalovirus exposure and HLA in healthy donors. The PCR ran on 60 Vbeta and 13 Jbeta primers. Assay: immunoSEQ multiplex PCR; the TCRdb copy retains only in-frame clones and omits some. The sample includes under 200,000 clones, 60% to 85% seen only once; the top ten take approximately 3.1%. This CDR3 is 13 amino acids long. The rearrangement uses TRBV1 and TRBJ2-1; no check of the table's D call, TRBD2, against the DNA was made. TRBV1 represents a pseudogene. The TCR originated in a woman in her thirties or forties in good health and CMV-seronegative. Sequencing used PBMCs. The CDR3: CTSSQDSGTSGFF. The DNA of the CDR3 is TGCACCAGCAGCCAAGATTCGGGGACTAGTGGGTTCTTC.